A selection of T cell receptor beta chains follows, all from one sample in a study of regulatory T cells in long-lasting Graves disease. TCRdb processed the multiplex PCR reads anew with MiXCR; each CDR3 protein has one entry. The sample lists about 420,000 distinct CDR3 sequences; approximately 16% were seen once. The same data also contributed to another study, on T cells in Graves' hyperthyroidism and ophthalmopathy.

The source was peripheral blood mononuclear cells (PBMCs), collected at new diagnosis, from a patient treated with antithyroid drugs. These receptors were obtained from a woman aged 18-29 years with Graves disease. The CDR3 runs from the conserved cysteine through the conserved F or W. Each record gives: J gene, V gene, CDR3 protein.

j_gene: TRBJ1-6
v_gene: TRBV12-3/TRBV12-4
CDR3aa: CASSLSGHSPLHF

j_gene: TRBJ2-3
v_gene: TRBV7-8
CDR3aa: CASSLAPVGTDTQYF

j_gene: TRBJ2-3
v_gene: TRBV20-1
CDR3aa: CSARQLAGVEDTQYF

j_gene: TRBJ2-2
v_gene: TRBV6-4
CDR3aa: CASIWDFSPKRSDTGELFF

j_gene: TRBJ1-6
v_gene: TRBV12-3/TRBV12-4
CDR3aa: CASSFQPNNNSPLHF

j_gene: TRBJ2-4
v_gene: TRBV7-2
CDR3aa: CASSDRQGWGQNIQYF

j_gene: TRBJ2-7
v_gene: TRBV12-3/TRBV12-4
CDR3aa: CASSYGTLAAPYEQYF

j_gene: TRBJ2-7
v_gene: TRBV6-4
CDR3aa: CASKRQGDPYEQYF

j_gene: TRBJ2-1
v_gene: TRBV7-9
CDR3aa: CASSPTEGHNEQFF

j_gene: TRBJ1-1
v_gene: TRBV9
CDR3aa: CASSGLGRSSSTVAFF